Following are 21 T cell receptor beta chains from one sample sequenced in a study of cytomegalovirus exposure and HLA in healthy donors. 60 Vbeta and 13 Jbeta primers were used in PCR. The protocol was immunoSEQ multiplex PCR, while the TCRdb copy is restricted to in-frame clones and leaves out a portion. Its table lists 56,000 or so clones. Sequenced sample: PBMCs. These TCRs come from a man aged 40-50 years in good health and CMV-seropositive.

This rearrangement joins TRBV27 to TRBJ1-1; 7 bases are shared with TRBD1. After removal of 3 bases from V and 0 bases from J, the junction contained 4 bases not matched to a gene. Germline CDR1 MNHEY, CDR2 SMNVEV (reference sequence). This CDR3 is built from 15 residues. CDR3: CASSFRGGLNTEAFF. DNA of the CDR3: TGTGCCAGCAGTTTTAGAGGGGGCTTGAACACTGAAGCTTTCTTT.

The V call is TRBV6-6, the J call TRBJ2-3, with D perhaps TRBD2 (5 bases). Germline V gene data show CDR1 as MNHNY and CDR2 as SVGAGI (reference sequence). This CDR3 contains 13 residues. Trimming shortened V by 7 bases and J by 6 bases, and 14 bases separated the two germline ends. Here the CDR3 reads CASKVSGSDTQYF. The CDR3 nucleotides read TGTGCCAGCAAGGTCTCGGGATCCGATACGCAGTATTTT.

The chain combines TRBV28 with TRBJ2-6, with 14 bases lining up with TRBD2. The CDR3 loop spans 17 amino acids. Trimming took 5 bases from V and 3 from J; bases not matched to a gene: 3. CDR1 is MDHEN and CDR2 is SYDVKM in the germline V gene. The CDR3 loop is CASSLGTSGSGANVLTF. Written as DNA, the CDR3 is TGTGCCAGCAGTCTCGGGACTAGCGGGAGTGGGGCCAACGTCCTGACTTTC.

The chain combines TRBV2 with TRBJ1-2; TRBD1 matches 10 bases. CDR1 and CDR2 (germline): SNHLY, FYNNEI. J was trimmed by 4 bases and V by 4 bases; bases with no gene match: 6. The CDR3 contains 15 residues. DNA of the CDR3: TGTGCCAGCAGTGGGGGGGGACAGGGGTCCTATGGCTACACCTTC. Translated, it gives CASSGGGQGSYGYTF.

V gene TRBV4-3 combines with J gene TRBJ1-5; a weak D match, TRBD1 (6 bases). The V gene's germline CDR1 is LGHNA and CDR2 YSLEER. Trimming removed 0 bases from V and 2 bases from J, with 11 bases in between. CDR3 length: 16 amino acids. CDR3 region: CASSQDRGARNQPQHF. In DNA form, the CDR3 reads TGCGCCAGCAGCCAAGATCGGGGGGCGCGCAATCAGCCCCAGCATTTT.

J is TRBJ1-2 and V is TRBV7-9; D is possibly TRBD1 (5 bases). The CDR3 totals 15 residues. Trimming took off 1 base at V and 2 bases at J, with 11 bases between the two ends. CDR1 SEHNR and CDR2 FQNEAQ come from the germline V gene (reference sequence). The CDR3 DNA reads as TGTGCCAGCAGCTTAGAGAGCCGGGGGAACTATGGCTACACCTTC. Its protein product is CASSLESRGNYGYTF.

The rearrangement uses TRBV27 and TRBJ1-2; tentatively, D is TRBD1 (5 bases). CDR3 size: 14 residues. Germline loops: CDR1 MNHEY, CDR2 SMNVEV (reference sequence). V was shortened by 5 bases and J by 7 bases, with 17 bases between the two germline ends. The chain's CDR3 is CASSLAGGTVGYTF. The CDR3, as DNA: TGTGCCAGCAGTCTAGCGGGGGGGACTGTTGGCTACACCTTC.

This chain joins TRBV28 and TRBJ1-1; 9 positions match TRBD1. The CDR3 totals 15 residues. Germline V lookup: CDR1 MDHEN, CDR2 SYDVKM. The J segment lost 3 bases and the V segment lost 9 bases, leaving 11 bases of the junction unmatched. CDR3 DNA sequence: TGTGCCAGAAAAAGGGACAGGGTTGGGGACACTGAAGCTTTCTTT. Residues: CARKRDRVGDTEAFF.

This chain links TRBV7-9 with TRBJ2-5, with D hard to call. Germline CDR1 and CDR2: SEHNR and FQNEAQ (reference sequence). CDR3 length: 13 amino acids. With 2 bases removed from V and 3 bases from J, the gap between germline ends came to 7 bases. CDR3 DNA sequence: TGTGCCAGCAGCTTACTCTCTAAAGAGACCCAGTACTTC. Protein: CASSLLSKETQYF.

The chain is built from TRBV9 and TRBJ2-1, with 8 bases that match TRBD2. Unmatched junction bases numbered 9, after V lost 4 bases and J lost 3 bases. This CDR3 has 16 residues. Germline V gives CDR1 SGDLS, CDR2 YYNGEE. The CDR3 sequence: CASSLRSGSIYNEQFF. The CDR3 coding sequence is TGTGCCAGCAGCTTAAGAAGCGGGAGCATCTACAATGAGCAGTTCTTC.

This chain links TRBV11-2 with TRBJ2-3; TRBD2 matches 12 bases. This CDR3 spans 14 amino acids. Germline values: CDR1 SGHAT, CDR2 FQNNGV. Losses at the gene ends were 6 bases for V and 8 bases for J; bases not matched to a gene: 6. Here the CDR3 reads CASSPSGGGATQYF. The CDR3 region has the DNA TGTGCCAGCAGTCCTAGCGGGGGGGGAGCTACGCAGTATTTT.

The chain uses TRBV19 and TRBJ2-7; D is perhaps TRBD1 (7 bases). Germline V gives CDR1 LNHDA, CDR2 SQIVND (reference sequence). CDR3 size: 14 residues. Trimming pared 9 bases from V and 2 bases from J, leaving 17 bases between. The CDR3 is CASNDGGTAYEQYF. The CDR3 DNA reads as TGTGCCAGCAATGATGGCGGGACAGCCTACGAGCAGTACTTC.

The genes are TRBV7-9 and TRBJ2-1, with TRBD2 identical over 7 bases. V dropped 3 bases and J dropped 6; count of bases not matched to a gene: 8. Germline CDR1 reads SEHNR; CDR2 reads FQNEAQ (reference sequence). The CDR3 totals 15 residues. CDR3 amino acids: CASSFWREWGNEQFF. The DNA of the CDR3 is TGTGCCAGCAGCTTTTGGCGGGAGTGGGGCAATGAGCAGTTCTTC. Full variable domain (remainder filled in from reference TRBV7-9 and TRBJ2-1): DTGVSQNPRHKITKRGQNVTFRCDPISEHNRLYWYRQTLGQGPEFLTYFQNEAQLEKSRLLSDRFSAERPKGSFSTLEIQRTEQGDSAMYLCASSFWREWGNEQFFGPGTRLTVL.

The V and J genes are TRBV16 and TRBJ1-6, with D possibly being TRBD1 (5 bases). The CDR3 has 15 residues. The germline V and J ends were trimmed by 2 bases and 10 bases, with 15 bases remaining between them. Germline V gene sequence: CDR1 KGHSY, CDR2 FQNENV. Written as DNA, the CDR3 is TGTGCCAGCAGCCAAGGGTTTCAGGGTGGCTCACCCCTCCACTTT. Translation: CASSQGFQGGSPLHF.

The DNA for the CDR3 is TGTGCCAGCAGCCAGGGGAGGGAGGTCTACGAGCAGTACTTC. Amino acids: CASSQGREVYEQYF. The chain carries TRBV7-9 and TRBJ2-7; D perhaps matches TRBD2 (7 bases). Trimming took 5 bases from V and 3 from J, leaving 14 bases between them. The germline V gene encodes CDR1 SEHNR and CDR2 FQNEAQ (reference sequence). The length of the CDR3 is 14 residues.

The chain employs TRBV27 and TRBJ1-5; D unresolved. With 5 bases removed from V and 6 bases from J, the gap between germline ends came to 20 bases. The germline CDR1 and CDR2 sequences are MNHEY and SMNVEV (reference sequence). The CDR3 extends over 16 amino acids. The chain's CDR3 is CASSPLPVWAVQPQHF. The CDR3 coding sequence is TGTGCCAGCAGTCCTTTACCCGTCTGGGCTGTTCAGCCCCAGCATTTT.

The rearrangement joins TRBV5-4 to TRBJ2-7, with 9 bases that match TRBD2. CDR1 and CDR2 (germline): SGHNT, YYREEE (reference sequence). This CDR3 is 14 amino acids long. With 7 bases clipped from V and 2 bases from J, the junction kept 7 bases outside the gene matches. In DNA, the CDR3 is TGTGCCAGCCGAGTAGCGGGGGCAACCTACGAGCAGTACTTC. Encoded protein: CASRVAGATYEQYF. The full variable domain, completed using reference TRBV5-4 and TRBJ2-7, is ETGVTQSPTHLIKTRGQQVTLRCSSQSGHNTVSWYQQALGQGPQFIFQYYREEENGRGNFPPRFSGLQFPNYSSELNVNALELDDSALYLCASRVAGATYEQYFGPGTRLTVT.

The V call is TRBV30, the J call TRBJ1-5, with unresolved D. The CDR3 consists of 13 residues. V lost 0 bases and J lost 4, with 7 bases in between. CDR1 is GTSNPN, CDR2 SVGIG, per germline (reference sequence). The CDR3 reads CAWSVRGNQPQHF. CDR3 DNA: TGTGCCTGGAGTGTACGAGGGAATCAGCCCCAGCATTTT.

The CDR3 DNA reads as TGTGCCAGCAGTCCACCGCGACTAGGAAAGGACAATGAGCAGTTCTTC. This sequence encodes CASSPPRLGKDNEQFF. The chain has TRBV28 and TRBJ2-1, with TRBD2 as a possible D gene (6 bases). The CDR3 contains 16 residues. Germline CDR1 reads MDHEN; CDR2 reads SYDVKM. V lost 5 bases and J lost 5, with 19 bases in between.

In DNA, the CDR3 is TGTGCCAGCAGCTCGCTACTAGCGGGGCCCACAGATACGCAGTATTTT. Translated: CASSSLLAGPTDTQYF. This sequence joins TRBV5-8 and TRBJ2-3; TRBD2 aligns across 10 bases. Germline V gene data show CDR1 as SGHTS and CDR2 as YDEGEE. CDR3 length: 16 residues. The ends lost 3 bases at V and 2 bases at J; junction bases unmatched: 6.

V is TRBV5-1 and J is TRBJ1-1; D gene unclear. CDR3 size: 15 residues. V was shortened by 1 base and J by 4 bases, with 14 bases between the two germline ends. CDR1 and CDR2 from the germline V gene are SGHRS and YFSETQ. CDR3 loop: CASSLRLGLGTEAFF. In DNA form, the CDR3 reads TGCGCCAGCAGCTTGAGGTTGGGCCTCGGCACTGAAGCTTTCTTT. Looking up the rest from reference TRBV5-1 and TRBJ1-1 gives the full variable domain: KAGVTQTPRYLIKTRGQQVTLSCSPISGHRSVSWYQQTPGQGLQFLFEYFSETQRNKGNFPGRFSGRQFSNSRSEMNVSTLELGDSALYLCASSLRLGLGTEAFFGQGTRLTVV.